Each of the 19 T cell receptor beta chains below was sequenced from the same sample in a study of blood T cell repertoires in COVID-19. Clones were read by immunoSEQ multiplex PCR, and TCRdb kept only the in-frame ones, dropping some. The profile shows about 150,000 clones, roughly 80% of them singletons. The sample was peripheral blood. All receptors come from a man in his sixties with acute or convalescent COVID-19.

The rearrangement uses TRBV10-3 and TRBJ2-1, with D perhaps TRBD2 (6 bases). V lost 4 bases and J lost 8, with 9 bases in between. The V gene's germline CDR1 is ENHRY and CDR2 SYGVKD. The CDR3 covers 12 residues. The CDR3 coding sequence is TGTGCCATCAGTGCGGGAGAGGATGAGCAGTTCTTC. Its protein is CAISAGEDEQFF.

The rearrangement links TRBV23-1 to TRBJ2-5; 12 positions agree with TRBD2. TRBV23-1 is sorted into the ORF group, with uncertain function. After removal of 3 bases from V and 4 bases from J, the junction contained 18 bases not matched to a gene. This CDR3 comprises 20 residues. The CDR3 loop is CASSHPTSGGYSIRAETQYF. CDR3 nucleotide sequence: TGCGCCAGCAGTCACCCGACTAGCGGGGGTTATTCAATTCGGGCAGAGACCCAGTACTTC.

This clone was recorded once. The chain uses TRBV28 and TRBJ1-2; 8 bases map to TRBD1. Germline V gene lookup returns CDR1 MDHEN and CDR2 SYDVKM. The CDR3 extends over 14 amino acids. The CDR3 region has the DNA TGTGCATCCAGAAAGAGGGGACAGGACTATGGCTACACCTTC. Its translation: CASRKRGQDYGYTF.

A few counts support this clone. The rearrangement links TRBV20-1 to TRBJ1-3; D not certain. Trimming removed 3 bases from V and 5 bases from J, with 11 bases in between. The CDR3 has 13 residues. Per germline, CDR1 DFQATT and CDR2 SNEGSKA (reference sequence). In DNA form, the CDR3 reads TGCAGTGCTAGTATGCAGGATCGAAACACCATATATTTT. It codes for CSASMQDRNTIYF.

V and J are TRBV11-2 and TRBJ2-7, with TRBD1 matching 10 bases. This CDR3 region has 16 residues. V shed 0 bases, J shed 3 bases, and the junction held 5 bases outside the gene matches. Germline V gene sequence: CDR1 SGHAT, CDR2 FQNNGV. This CDR3 is CASSLDAGTGVYEQYF. As DNA, the CDR3 is TGTGCCAGCAGCTTAGATGCCGGGACAGGGGTCTACGAGCAGTACTTC.

The chain uses TRBV30 and TRBJ2-5, with D perhaps TRBD2 (7 bases). The CDR3 consists of 13 residues. Germline V CDR1 and CDR2: GTSNPN, SVGIG (reference sequence). Trimming removed 0 bases at V and 5 bases at J, with 10 bases between. The CDR3 spells CAWSVRGAETQYF. The CDR3 DNA is TGTGCCTGGAGTGTACGGGGGGCCGAGACCCAGTACTTC.

With respect to this clone: Other DNA variants within this sample encode the same CDR3. The chain employs TRBV7-7 and TRBJ2-5; D might be TRBD1 (7 bases). Germline CDR1 and CDR2: SSHAT and FNYEAQ (reference sequence). Trimming left V 4 bases short and J 5 bases short, with 17 bases between. The length of the CDR3 is 15 residues. The CDR3 DNA follows: TGTGCCAGCAGCTCAGGGGGGCTAGCTGGCGAGACCCAGTACTTC. This codes for CASSSGGLAGETQYF.

V gene TRBV3-1 (or the pseudogene TRBV3-2) combines with J gene TRBJ1-2; D might be TRBD1 (6 bases). Trimming left V 1 base short and J 2 bases short, with 11 bases between. Germline assignment: CDR1 LGHDT and CDR2 YNNKEL (reference sequence). CDR3 size: 15 residues. In nucleotides, the CDR3 is TGTGCCAGCAGCCAAGTTTTTACAGGGAACTATGGCTACACCTTC. This translates into CASSQVFTGNYGYTF.

The chain couples TRBV4-2 to TRBJ1-6; tentative D call: TRBD1 (5 bases). V was trimmed by 0 bases and J by 4 bases, leaving 13 bases between them. CDR1 and CDR2 from the germline V gene are LGHNA and YNFKEQ. The CDR3 is 17 amino acids. The CDR3 nucleotides are TGTGCCAGCAGCCAAGATAGGGGACTGAGTTATAATTCACCCCTCCACTTT. The encoded protein is CASSQDRGLSYNSPLHF.

The J gene is TRBJ2-1, the V gene TRBV9; D is perhaps TRBD2 (5 bases). The germline CDR1 and CDR2 sequences are SGDLS and YYNGEE. The V gene lost 3 bases and the J gene lost 10 bases, with 17 bases spanning the gap. This CDR3 spans 14 amino acids. The chain's CDR3 is CASSARRTVREQFF. The DNA for the CDR3 is TGTGCCAGCAGCGCAAGGCGGACTGTTAGGGAGCAGTTCTTC. Combining the CDR3 with reference TRBV9 and TRBJ2-1 gives the whole variable domain DSGVTQTPKHLITATGQRVTLRCSPRSGDLSVYWYQQSLDQGLQFLIQYYNGEERAKGNILERFSAQQFPDLHSELNLSSLELGDSALYFCASSARRTVREQFFGPGTRLTVL.

The genes are TRBV3-1 (or the pseudogene TRBV3-2) and TRBJ1-2; D is unresolved. Between the trimmed V and J ends, which lost 0 bases and 7 bases, there was a span of 12 bases. Germline values: CDR1 LGHDT, CDR2 YNNKEL (reference sequence). This CDR3 spans 14 amino acids. The CDR3 region has the DNA TGTGCCAGCAGCCAAGATCTTGTGGGAGGTGGCTACACCTTC. This gives the protein CASSQDLVGGGYTF.

The V and J genes are TRBV6-5 and TRBJ1-2; no definite D call. Germline V gene data show CDR1 as MNHEY and CDR2 as SVGAGI. The V gene lost 0 bases and the J gene lost 4 bases, with 12 bases spanning the gap. The CDR3 has 15 amino acids. The CDR3 nucleotides read TGTGCCAGCAGTTACTCTTACAGTACTCTCTATGGCTACACCTTC. Translation gives CASSYSYSTLYGYTF.

The chain links TRBV7-8 to TRBJ1-1, with 7 bases fitting TRBD1. CDR1 and CDR2 from the germline V gene are SGHVS and FQNEAQ. V was clipped by 5 bases and J by 0 bases; unmatched bases: 6. The CDR3 has 15 amino acids. The CDR3 is CASSGMGQLNTEAFF. The DNA for the CDR3 is TGTGCCAGCAGCGGTATGGGACAGCTGAACACTGAAGCTTTCTTT.

The chain recombines TRBV15 with TRBJ1-3, with D unclear. The CDR3 loop spans 16 amino acids. The V gene lost 2 bases and the J gene lost 0 bases, with 11 bases spanning the gap. Germline lookup yields CDR1 LNHNV and CDR2 YYDKDF (reference sequence). CDR3 bases: TGTGCCACCAGCAGAAAAAACAGAGTCTCTGGAAACACCATATATTTT. It is translated as CATSRKNRVSGNTIYF.

The rearrangement uses TRBV18 and TRBJ2-7, with 13 positions matching TRBD2. The CDR3 totals 14 residues. V shed 6 bases and J 6 bases; nucleotides not matched to a gene: 5. The germline gives CDR1 KGHSH, CDR2 LQKENI. In nucleotides, the CDR3 is TGTGCCAGCTCCTTCGGACTAGCGGGAGCCGAGCAGTACTTC. The encoded protein is CASSFGLAGAEQYF.

This rearrangement joins TRBV12-2 to TRBJ1-1; TRBD1, the table's D call, lacks a check against the DNA. TRBV12-2 is marked as a pseudogene. This CDR3 spans 20 amino acids. The CDR3 loop is CASRCEEGQGGWGRYTEAFF. DNA for the CDR3: TGTGCAAGTCGCTGCGAGGAAGGACAGGGAGGTTGGGGGAGGTATACTGAAGCTTTCTTT.

The J gene is TRBJ1-2, the V gene TRBV7-8, with 12 positions matching TRBD1. Germline V CDR1 and CDR2: SGHVS, FQNEAQ. CDR3 length equals 15 residues. Trimming took 5 bases from V and 7 from J; bases not matched to a gene: 8. In DNA, the CDR3 is TGTGCCAGCAGCCCCCGGGGGACAGGGGGCATTGGCTACACCTTC. Encoded protein: CASSPRGTGGIGYTF. Full variable domain (missing parts from reference TRBV7-8 and TRBJ1-2): GAGVSQSPRYKVAKRGQDVALRCDPISGHVSLFWYQQALGQGPEFLTYFQNEAQLDKSGLPSDRFFAERPEGSVSTLKIQRTQQEDSAVYLCASSPRGTGGIGYTFGSGTRLTVV.

V is TRBV5-4 and J is TRBJ2-7, with a possible D match to TRBD2 (6 bases). Between the trimmed V and J ends, which lost 4 bases and 7 bases, there was a span of 12 bases. Germline V gene sequence: CDR1 SGHNT, CDR2 YYREEE (reference sequence). The CDR3 spans 12 residues. CDR3 loop: CASSHPGVEQYF. Written as DNA, the CDR3 is TGTGCCAGCAGCCATCCGGGGGTGGAGCAGTACTTC. The full variable domain, completed using reference TRBV5-4 and TRBJ2-7, is ETGVTQSPTHLIKTRGQQVTLRCSSQSGHNTVSWYQQALGQGPQFIFQYYREEENGRGNFPPRFSGLQFPNYSSELNVNALELDDSALYLCASSHPGVEQYFGPGTRLTVT.

The table lists this clone with a few counts. This sequence joins TRBV2 and TRBJ2-7; 8 positions match TRBD2. Germline CDR1 and CDR2: SNHLY and FYNNEI. The CDR3 is 14 residues long. After removal of 6 bases from V and 5 bases from J, the junction contained 9 bases not matched to a gene. CDR3: CASRRVAGRDEQYF. In nucleotides, the CDR3 is TGTGCCAGCAGACGGGTAGCGGGACGCGACGAGCAGTACTTC.